A selection of T cell receptor beta chains follows, all from one sample in a study of blood T cell repertoires in COVID-19. The assay was immunoSEQ multiplex PCR, and TCRdb's table has in-frame clones only and misses some. Of approximately 160,000 clones listed, around 85% are singletons. The sequencing input was peripheral blood. These receptor sequences come from a man in his sixties who had recovered from COVID-19. Both conserved end residues are trimmed from each CDR3. A D gene is named only where the DNA matches it firmly. Rows give clone size only sometimes, using once, few, many, or a class for an expanded clone.

D	size	V	length	CDR3
NA	NA	TRBV6-2/TRBV6-3	10	ASSYLDREAF
NA	NA	TRBV11-2	13	ASSKTGTLGETQY
NA	NA	TRBV5-1	14	ASSLAPSRAPDGYT
TRBD1	NA	TRBV6-5	13	ASSYSLTGTYGYT
TRBD1	once	TRBV4-2	13	ASSQLQGGNTEAF
TRBD1	NA	TRBV10-1	15	ASTPWDRGPGANVLT
TRBD1	NA	TRBV18	10	ASSPGTDGYT
TRBD1	NA	TRBV12-3/TRBV12-4	11	ASSGGTVGGYT
TRBD1	NA	TRBV4-2	13	ASSQGKGAGTEAF
TRBD2	NA	TRBV10-3	11	AIREGPQETQY
NA	NA	TRBV7-2	16	ASSLEVKGVASTDTQY
NA	NA	TRBV5-1	12	ASSLETAGYGYT
NA	NA	TRBV11-3	11	ASSFLGFGELF
NA	NA	TRBV9	15	ASSVAPLKGSGNTIY
TRBD1	NA	TRBV29-1	10	SATGGWNEQF
TRBD1	NA	TRBV6-5	13	ASSFSDRANYGYT
TRBD1	NA	TRBV18	14	ASSPDRGSLQETQY
NA	NA	TRBV3-1/TRBV3-2	12	ASSRNSRGTEAF
TRBD1	NA	TRBV2	12	ASSPTGVITEAF
NA	NA	TRBV19	11	ASSPSGVNTIY
TRBD1	NA	TRBV5-4	15	ASSIGTGYSSNYGYT
TRBD2	NA	TRBV24-1	17	ATSDPAGLAGGYTDTQY
NA	NA	TRBV29-1	10	SAHRSTGELF
NA	NA	TRBV9	14	ASSVGSRLSTDTQY
NA	few	TRBV7-9	9	ASSDNYEQY
NA	NA	TRBV6-1	13	ASSERGLRGNTIY
TRBD1	NA	TRBV5-1	12	ASSPSGGNYGYT
NA	few	TRBV5-1	13	ASSSPEGDFNEQY
NA	NA	TRBV9	11	ASSQSHYTEAF
NA	few	TRBV2	9	ASTWMESQF
NA	NA	TRBV9	13	ASSVVSTGQETQY
NA	NA	TRBV6-5	13	ASSYGQPHNSPLH
TRBD1	NA	TRBV7-2	13	ASSLTGGSTNIQY
TRBD1	NA	TRBV19	16	ASSKGQGASSRSYEQY
NA	NA	TRBV9	14	ASTPGAGSYNSPLH
TRBD2	NA	TRBV5-1	13	ASSTAGGSYNEQF
NA	NA	TRBV5-4	13	ASSLDPQMNTEAF